This passage covers 20 T cell receptor beta chains from one sample sequenced in a study of neoadjuvant anti-PD-1 for oral cavity cancer. The assay was immunoSEQ multiplex PCR, and TCRdb's table has in-frame clones only and misses some. The repertoire consists of 8,500 to 10,000 clones, with almost 65% occurring once and the leading ten covering 4% to 5%. Time point: after neoadjuvant nivolumab, at surgical resection. Source: PBMCs, taken after nivolumab (anti-PD-1) treatment. The source of these receptors is a person aged 35-79 years with oral cavity squamous cell carcinoma.

The chain employs TRBV5-1 and TRBJ2-1; tentative D call: TRBD2 (6 bases). The CDR3 runs 16 residues. CDR1 is SGHRS and CDR2 is YFSETQ in the germline V gene. The V gene lost 1 base and the J gene lost 1 base, with 12 bases spanning the gap. CDR3 nucleotides: TGCGCCAGCAGCTTGTTAGCTCTAGCGTCCTACAATGAGCAGTTCTTC. Its protein product is CASSLLALASYNEQFF.

This chain links TRBV18 with TRBJ2-5; TRBD2 matches 10 bases. Unmatched junction bases numbered 8, after V lost 8 bases and J lost 2 bases. Germline V gives CDR1 KGHSH, CDR2 LQKENI. The CDR3 covers 15 residues. The CDR3 sequence: CASQSSGSFQETQYF. The CDR3 coding sequence is TGTGCCAGCCAATCTAGCGGGAGTTTTCAAGAGACCCAGTACTTC.

This clone was detected only a few times. The J gene is TRBJ2-6, the V gene TRBV10-2, with D possibly matching TRBD1 (6 bases). The CDR3 spans 17 residues. Germline values: CDR1 WSHSY, CDR2 SAAADI. V was pared by 6 bases and J by 0 bases, with 15 bases between. In nucleotides, the CDR3 is TGCGCCAGCAGAAAGGGGGTTGCTAACTCTGGGGCCAACGTCCTGACTTTC. This gives the protein CASRKGVANSGANVLTF.

This clone occurred a few times. The rearrangement uses TRBV2 and TRBJ2-7, with D uncertain. The CDR3 consists of 15 residues. The V end was cut by 0 bases, the J end by 4 bases, with 13 bases between. In germline, CDR1 is SNHLY, CDR2 FYNNEI. DNA for the CDR3: TGTGCCAGCAGTGAAGCGGTACTGTTTAGTTACGAGCAGTACTTC. It translates to CASSEAVLFSYEQYF.

V gene TRBV7-9 combines with J gene TRBJ1-6; D possibly corresponds to TRBD1 (6 bases). Germline loops: CDR1 SEHNR, CDR2 FQNEAQ (reference sequence). The CDR3 has 14 residues. Trimming removed 2 bases at V and 10 bases at J, with 12 bases between. CDR3 in amino acids: CASSLQGRESPLHF. DNA for the CDR3: TGTGCCAGCAGCTTACAGGGGCGGGAGTCACCCCTCCACTTT.

This clone was seen only a few times. V usage is TRBV5-1 and J usage is TRBJ1-2; 9 bases are shared with TRBD1. Germline V CDR1 and CDR2: SGHRS, YFSETQ. This CDR3 spans 15 amino acids. The trim removed 4 bases at V and 6 bases at J, leaving 10 bases unmatched. The CDR3 loop reads CASSLRDREDDGYTF. The CDR3 DNA sequence: TGCGCCAGCAGCCTCCGGGACAGGGAGGATGATGGCTACACCTTC.

This chain uses TRBV6-5 with TRBJ1-5, with a tentative D call TRBD1 (5 bases). CDR1 and CDR2 from the germline V gene are MNHEY and SVGAGI. CDR3 length: 13 amino acids. V lost 7 bases to trimming and J lost 4 bases, with 11 bases between them. The CDR3 region has the DNA TGTGCCAGCACCAACGGGGGTAATCAGCCCCAGCATTTT. The encoded protein is CASTNGGNQPQHF.

This clone was seen a few times. The chain employs TRBV30 and TRBJ1-6; no clear D gene. CDR3 length: 15 residues. The V end was cut by 2 bases, the J end by 10 bases, with 18 bases between. Germline CDR1 is GTSNPN and CDR2 is SVGIG (reference sequence). This chain's CDR3 is CAWSPSEPSRSPLHF. The CDR3 DNA is TGTGCCTGGAGTCCCTCAGAGCCATCGAGGTCACCCCTCCACTTT.

The chain carries TRBV2 and TRBJ2-5; TRBD2 might be the D (5 bases). V shed 4 bases and J shed 5 bases, with 11 bases lying between them. The CDR3 is 13 amino acids. Per germline, CDR1 SNHLY and CDR2 FYNNEI. The CDR3 sequence: CASSGGWRETQYF. CDR3 DNA: TGTGCCAGCAGTGGGGGATGGAGGGAGACCCAGTACTTC.

V and J are TRBV27 and TRBJ2-2, with 12 bases matching TRBD2. V lost 5 bases, J lost 5 bases, and 6 bases stayed unmatched. The CDR3 extends over 16 amino acids. Germline CDR1 and CDR2: MNHEY and SMNVEV (reference sequence). The CDR3 coding sequence is TGTGCCAGCAGTCCTAGCGGGGGGGCCCGGACCGGGGAGCTGTTTTTT. Its translation is CASSPSGGARTGELFF.

The chain uses TRBV5-5 and TRBJ2-7, with TRBD1 matching over 7 bases. The germline V gene encodes CDR1 SGHKS and CDR2 YYEKEE (reference sequence). This CDR3 comprises 17 residues. The trim removed 0 bases at V and 2 bases at J, leaving 11 bases unmatched. CDR3 loop: CASSLATGKTAAYEQYF. CDR3 DNA: TGTGCCAGCAGCTTGGCGACAGGGAAAACGGCAGCCTACGAGCAGTACTTC.

V and J are TRBV4-1 and TRBJ2-7; 8 nucleotides align to TRBD1. CDR1 is MGHRA and CDR2 is YSYEKL in the germline V gene. CDR3 length: 18 amino acids. The V and J ends lost 1 base and 2 bases, in that order; junction bases with no gene match: 13. The DNA of the CDR3 is TGCGCCAGCAGCCAAGGCCTCCGGGACAGGTGGCGGACCTACGAGCAGTACTTC. Residues: CASSQGLRDRWRTYEQYF.

This rearrangement joins TRBV5-1 to TRBJ2-5; no clear D. Germline CDR1 is SGHRS and CDR2 is YFSETQ. The length of the CDR3 is 13 residues. The ends were cut back, 1 base at V and 6 bases at J, with 10 bases in the middle. The CDR3 bases are TGCGCCAGCAGCTTGAACCCGAAAAAGACCCAGTACTTC. Translated, it gives CASSLNPKKTQYF.

The chain joins TRBV9 to TRBJ2-5; 12 positions match TRBD2. Unmatched junction bases numbered 1, after V lost 0 bases and J lost 4 bases. CDR3 size: 15 residues. Germline V gives CDR1 SGDLS, CDR2 YYNGEE. The CDR3 DNA follows: TGTGCCAGCAGCGTAGGACTAGCGGGAGTAGAGACCCAGTACTTC. Its translation: CASSVGLAGVETQYF.

Regarding this clone: One junction end does not reproduce the germline sequence, and a read error may be involved. The chain links TRBV7-7 to TRBJ2-5, with D hard to call. There are 15 residues in the CDR3. Germline V gives CDR1 SSHAT, CDR2 FNYEAQ (reference sequence). The CDR3 is CASSSMGLLGETQYF. The CDR3 bases are TGTGCTAGCAGCTCGATGGGCCTATTAGGAGAGACCCAGTACTTC.

In this sample, this clone turned up a few times. The V gene is TRBV14, the J gene TRBJ1-6, with 7 nucleotides matching TRBD1. CDR1 and CDR2 (germline): SGHDN, FVKESK. Trimming removed 5 bases from V and 6 bases from J; junction bases left unmatched: 13. This CDR3 region has 17 residues. The CDR3 reads CASSRWTGQSGNSPLHF. CDR3 coding DNA: TGTGCCAGCAGCAGGTGGACAGGTCAAAGTGGTAATTCACCCCTCCACTTT.

The chain couples TRBV5-1 to TRBJ2-7; D gene uncertain. CDR3 length equals 15 residues. V gave up 0 bases and J gave up 1 base, with 11 bases separating them. Germline CDR1 SGHRS, CDR2 YFSETQ. CDR3 loop: CASSLEVRASYEQYF. The CDR3 nucleotides read TGCGCCAGCAGCTTGGAAGTCCGGGCATCCTACGAGCAGTACTTC.

This chain joins TRBV15 and TRBJ2-5, with unresolved D. Trimming took off 0 bases at V and 2 bases at J, with 10 bases between the two ends. This CDR3 has 15 amino acids. CDR1 is LNHNV and CDR2 is YYDKDF in the germline V gene (reference sequence). The CDR3, as DNA: TGTGCCACCAGCAGAGATTTTGGAAGGCAAGAGACCCAGTACTTC. Translation: CATSRDFGRQETQYF.

V gene TRBV11-2 combines with J gene TRBJ1-2; D not certain. Germline CDR1 SGHAT, CDR2 FQNNGV. Trimming removed 4 bases from V and 0 bases from J, with 6 bases in between. The CDR3 spans 13 residues. The CDR3, as DNA: TGTGCCAGCAGCTCGGGGACTAACTATGGCTACACCTTC. Encoded protein: CASSSGTNYGYTF.

The chain recombines TRBV5-1 with TRBJ1-5; perhaps TRBD1 as D (5 bases). The CDR3 is 14 residues long. In germline, CDR1 is SGHRS, CDR2 YFSETQ. Trimming stripped 0 bases from V and 7 bases from J, with 11 bases between. CDR3 nucleotides: TGCGCCAGCAGCTTGGGGGGCAGGGACCAGCCCCAGCATTTT. Residues: CASSLGGRDQPQHF.